This T cell receptor beta chain was identified in a study of T cells in Graves' hyperthyroidism and ophthalmopathy. Broader study findings: Appearing also in blood were most of the thyroid clonotypes expanded above 0.001.

For this clonotype: Antigen: not known.

Stable hyperthyroidism: no ophthalmopathy progression over 18 months of follow-up. The patients, who ranged from 18 to 65 in age, presented with newly diagnosed hyperthyroidism lasting under 2 months. Amplification of TCR beta CDR3 regions was performed using RNA transcripts as template. The TCR CDR3 first-round RT-PCR relied on the HTBI primer set. TCRdb passed the multiplex PCR reads through MiXCR, listing each CDR3 protein once. This sample has hundreds of thousands of distinct CDR3 sequences, with around 46% found just once. V lost 3 bases and J 6 bases, leaving 14 bases between the germline ends. CDR1 is SGHTA and CDR2 is FQGNSA in the germline V gene. The CDR3 contains 14 residues.

The material sequenced was peripheral blood or thyroid tissue (not recorded which). This sequence originates from a woman aged 18-30 years with Graves' hyperthyroidism. The chain carries TRBV7-2 and TRBJ1-1; possibly TRBD1 for D (6 bases). CDR3 amino acids: CASSLRGASPEAFF. The CDR3 DNA is TGTGCCAGCAGCTTGAGGGGGGCGAGCCCTGAAGCTTTCTTT.